This T cell receptor beta chain emerged from a study of beta chain features in type 1 diabetes. Findings of the study overall: In all four CD4+ subsets, TCRB CDR3 length was significantly, moderately reduced in type 1 diabetes. Reduced insertions and increased deletions marked VDJ junctions in type 1 diabetes patients.

In the case of this clone: Its specificity is unknown. One junction end does not reproduce the germline sequence, and a read error may be involved.

The whole isolated RNA underwent reverse transcription, so sequencing captured expressed TCRB transcripts. An average of about 3.5 million reads was obtained for naive, central memory and regulatory T cell samples. Assay: immunoSEQ multiplex PCR; the TCRdb copy retains only in-frame clones and omits some. The top ten hold around 0.017% of the sample, which has a few hundred thousand clones, approximately 10% seen once. Sorting with CD45RO/CCR7/CD25/CD127/CD95/CD27 yielded naive, central memory, regulatory and stem-like memory CD4+ cells. CDR3 length: 14 residues. Germline CDR1 is SGHTA and CDR2 is FQGNSA.

The specimen was naive CD4+ T cells from blood. The chain employs TRBV7-2 and TRBJ2-5; a weak D match, TRBD1 (5 bases). The sequence derives from a young man with type 1 diabetes. CDR3 bases: TGTGCCAGCAGCTTCCAGGGTCAGCAAGGGACCCAGTACTTC. This gives the protein CASSFQGQQGTQYF.